This TCR beta chain was captured in a study of blood T cell repertoires in COVID-19. For the study at large: The origin of the acute and convalescent COVID-19 samples was the United States, Italy and Spain.

Original analysis: Amplifying reference gene primers gave estimates of nucleated cell counts. The table came from immunoSEQ multiplex PCR; TCRdb's copy has only in-frame clones and leaves some out. The V and J calls and clone size were taken over from that table, and D and trimming were inferred from the DNA. Of more than 200,000 clones listed, about 80% are singletons. Germline values: CDR1 LNHDA, CDR2 SQIVND (reference sequence). The CDR3 length is 18 residues. The V segment lost 3 bases and the J segment 0 bases; nucleotides outside the gene matches: 10. The sample comprised peripheral blood. The chain combines TRBV19 with TRBJ1-4, with 7 bases fitting TRBD1. The TCR comes from a man aged 45-60 years with active or convalescent COVID-19. The CDR3 region has the DNA TGTGCCAGTAGTATGAGATCCGGGACAGACCCAACTAATGAAAAACTGTTTTTT. This codes for CASSMRSGTDPTNEKLFF.